This passage covers 10 T cell receptor beta chains from one sample sequenced in a study of regulatory T cells in long-lasting Graves disease. Time point reported: newly diagnosed GD, antithyroid drugs for less than 3 months. Extracted RNA from PBMCs served as the source of the TCR library. Construction of the TCR beta libraries employed iRepertoire HTBI primers in conjunction with Arm-PCR of CDR3 regions. TCRdb redid the calling of the multiplex PCR reads with MiXCR, one entry per CDR3 protein. The sample contains approximately 400,000 distinct CDR3 sequences, approximately 12% of which appear only once. These same records also appear under a second study, on T cells in Graves' hyperthyroidism and ophthalmopathy.

Sequencing used peripheral blood mononuclear cells (PBMCs), obtained at new diagnosis, from a patient treated with antithyroid drugs. These receptors were obtained from a woman under 30 with Graves disease.

About this clonotype itself: A much larger clone is a single base away; this may be a read error. The chain uses TRBV10-1 and TRBJ1-1; tentative D call: TRBD1 (5 bases). The V gene's germline CDR1 is WNHNN and CDR2 SYGVQD (reference sequence). The CDR3 totals 14 residues. CDR3: CASSESLSDNEAYF. The CDR3 nucleotides are TGCGCCAGCAGTGAGTCTTTATCGGACAACGAAGCTTACTTT.

This clonotype was observed many times. This chain uses TRBV6-1 with TRBJ2-1; 9 bases agree with TRBD2. The J segment lost 3 bases and the V segment lost 6 bases, leaving 6 bases of the junction unmatched. Germline CDR1 and CDR2: MNHNS and SASEGT. The CDR3 is 15 residues long. CDR3 region: CASSIAGADYNEQFF. Written as DNA, the CDR3 is TGTGCCAGCAGCATAGCGGGGGCCGACTACAATGAGCAGTTCTTC.

This clonotype has at least ten counts. This rearrangement joins TRBV4-2 to TRBJ1-2, with 7 bases fitting TRBD1. This CDR3 region has 15 residues. Germline V lookup: CDR1 LGHNA, CDR2 YNFKEQ. The trim removed 4 bases at V and 2 bases at J, leaving 7 bases unmatched. In DNA, the CDR3 is TGTGCCAGCAGCCTAGGGACAGCGGAAAACTATGGCTACACCTTC. Translated: CASSLGTAENYGYTF.

This clonotype was found many times. The chain couples TRBV20-1 to TRBJ2-3, with TRBD2 matching 12 bases. The CDR3 consists of 15 residues. V shed 2 bases and J 2 bases; nucleotides not matched to a gene: 2. Germline loops: CDR1 DFQATT, CDR2 SNEGSKA (reference sequence). DNA of the CDR3: TGCAGTGCTAGATGGACTAGCGGGAACACAGATACGCAGTATTTT. It codes for CSARWTSGNTDTQYF.

At least ten counts were recorded for this clonotype. The V gene is TRBV20-1, the J gene TRBJ2-3; 9 bases match TRBD2. Germline-derived CDR1 and CDR2 are DFQATT and SNEGSKA (reference sequence). The CDR3 is 16 residues long. Trimming cost V 1 base and J 4 bases; bases outside gene matches: 9. For the CDR3, the DNA is TGCAGTGCTAGAGTCGGGCTAGCGGGGATCGCAGATACGCAGTATTTT. It is translated as CSARVGLAGIADTQYF.

The chain couples TRBV25-1 to TRBJ1-2, with unresolved D. Per the germline V gene, CDR1 is MGHDK and CDR2 is SYGVNS. There are 18 residues in the CDR3. Trimming pared 8 bases from V and 0 bases from J, leaving 25 bases between. This CDR3 is CASLEVLGPQAPNYGYTF. In DNA, the CDR3 is TGTGCCAGCCTTGAAGTTCTAGGGCCCCAAGCCCCTAACTATGGCTACACCTTC.

This clonotype was picked up one time. The rearrangement uses TRBV7-2 and TRBJ2-5; D possibly matches TRBD1 or TRBD2 (7 bases each). This CDR3 has 14 residues. Germline CDR1 reads SGHTA; CDR2 reads FQGNSA. V was pared by 5 bases and J by 9 bases, with 19 bases between. DNA for the CDR3: TGTGCCAGCAGCAGTGGGACCGCAGGGGGGGCCCAGTACTTC. This translates into CASSSGTAGGAQYF.

This clonotype occurred many times. This chain links TRBV3-1 with TRBJ1-5, with TRBD1 matching 8 bases. After removal of 8 bases from V and 7 bases from J, the junction contained 19 bases not matched to a gene. The CDR3 extends over 17 amino acids. The germline V gene has CDR1 LGHDT and CDR2 YNNKEL (reference sequence). This chain's CDR3 is CASSPQGALHGGQPQHF. The CDR3, as DNA: TGTGCCAGCTCCCCTCAGGGGGCACTTCATGGTGGGCAGCCCCAGCATTTT. The entire variable domain, with the rest obtained from reference TRBV3-1 and TRBJ1-5, is as follows: DTAVSQTPKYLVTQMGNDKSIKCEQNLGHDTMYWYKQDSKKFLKIMFSYNNKELIINETVPNRFSPKSPDKAHLNLHINSLELGDSAVYFCASSPQGALHGGQPQHFGDGTRLSIL.

Ten or more counts support this clonotype. The chain couples TRBV7-3 to TRBJ2-3; 10 bases align to TRBD2. This CDR3 has 15 residues. CDR1 is SGHTA and CDR2 is FQGTGA in the germline V gene. V shed 1 base and J 5 bases; nucleotides not matched to a gene: 3. CDR3 loop: CASSLRPSGGDTQYF. DNA of the CDR3: TGTGCCAGCAGCTTAAGGCCTAGCGGGGGAGATACGCAGTATTTT.

This clonotype has more than one count but fewer than ten. The gene calls are TRBV9 and TRBJ1-2, with 7 bases identical to TRBD1. V dropped 6 bases and J dropped 4; count of bases not matched to a gene: 6. This CDR3 is 13 amino acids long. The germline V gene encodes CDR1 SGDLS and CDR2 YYNGEE. Here the CDR3 DNA reads TGTGCCAGCATGGGCAGGGGGGGCTATGGCTACACCTTC. Translated, it gives CASMGRGGYGYTF.